A single TCR beta chain is shown here with its context. The antigen remains undetermined. These data come from a study of T cells in localized non-small cell lung cancer. Findings and limits, study-wide: Sequence data derive from only one tumor region, so heterogeneity remains possible. Uninvolved adjacent lung had more T cell clonality than any other tissue, topping tumor. A median of approximately 54 clones ranked among the top 100 in tumor appeared in adjacent lung. Greater blood T cell density accompanied longer overall survival.

The V segment lost 0 bases and the J segment 6 bases; nucleotides outside the gene matches: 6. The germline CDR1 and CDR2 sequences are SGDLS and YYNGEE. The CDR3 has 17 residues. Sequencing used immunoSEQ multiplex PCR; TCRdb keeps in-frame clones, though not all of them. The sample includes over 45,000 clones, about 87% of them seen just once. The chain carries TRBV9 and TRBJ2-3, with 14 nucleotides matching TRBD2. The sequenced sample was PBMCs, obtained before any cancer treatment. The receptor was derived from a female donor with stage II lung adenocarcinoma. This CDR3 is CASSVGGTSGGADTQYF. CDR3 DNA: TGTGCCAGCAGCGTAGGAGGGACTAGCGGGGGAGCGGATACGCAGTATTTT.